One and the same sample provided the 14 T cell receptor beta chains below, sequenced in a study of patients and donors after allogeneic stem cell transplantation. TCRdb processed the RT-PCR reads anew with MiXCR; each CDR3 protein has one entry. The table lists roughly 940,000 distinct CDR3 sequences, about a sixth of them singletons. Sequences were obtained from blood, either unsorted or a sorted T cell fraction (not recorded which). The source of these receptors is a human donor who was either an allogeneic HSCT recipient or a stem cell or donor lymphocyte infusion donor (not recorded which). It is not recorded whose cells these are; they may come from a transplant donor.

Ten or more counts support this clonotype. The J gene is TRBJ1-5, the V gene TRBV12-3 or TRBV12-4; D is unresolved. CDR3 length equals 14 residues. The V end lost 6 bases, the J end lost 0 bases, and 9 bases lay between the germline ends. Here the CDR3 reads CASSPTDSNQPQHF. The CDR3 DNA follows: TGTGCCAGCAGCCCCACAGATAGCAATCAGCCCCAGCATTTT.

V and J are TRBV5-1 and TRBJ2-1; 7 bases are a match to TRBD2. The V and J ends lost 4 bases and 1 base, in that order; junction bases with no gene match: 8. The V gene's germline CDR1 is SGHRS and CDR2 YFSETQ. This CDR3 has 16 residues. CDR3 in amino acids: CASSGSGRTSYNEQFF. The CDR3 bases are TGCGCCAGCAGCGGTAGCGGGCGGACGTCCTACAATGAGCAGTTCTTC.

This clonotype occurred many times. The chain has TRBV11-2 and TRBJ2-5; D call uncertain. With 2 bases removed from V and 0 bases from J, the gap between germline ends came to 7 bases. CDR3 length equals 14 residues. In germline, CDR1 is SGHAT, CDR2 FQNNGV. Written as DNA, the CDR3 is TGTGCCAGCAGCTTATACACAGACCAAGAGACCCAGTACTTC. This codes for CASSLYTDQETQYF.

The chain links TRBV6-5 to TRBJ1-2, with TRBD1 matching 7 bases. Germline values: CDR1 MNHEY, CDR2 SVGAGI. V shed 2 bases, J shed 7 bases, and the junction held 4 bases outside the gene matches. The CDR3 is 13 residues long. CDR3 in DNA: TGTGCCAGCAGTTACAGGGGGCCAAGTGGCTACACCTTC. Protein product: CASSYRGPSGYTF.

This clonotype was recorded a few times. The chain couples TRBV2 to TRBJ2-5; D is perhaps TRBD1 or TRBD2 (5 bases each). The CDR3 consists of 15 residues. V gave up 5 bases and J gave up 2 bases, with 15 bases separating them. Germline-derived CDR1 and CDR2 are SNHLY and FYNNEI. The CDR3 sequence: CASSPPGRTQETQYF. The CDR3 region has the DNA TGTGCCAGCAGTCCACCGGGACGTACACAAGAGACCCAGTACTTC.

There are a few counts of this clonotype. This chain uses TRBV24-1 with TRBJ1-1; no definite D call. The germline V gene encodes CDR1 KGHDR and CDR2 SFDVKD. This CDR3 has 13 amino acids. With 4 bases removed from V and 8 bases from J, the gap between germline ends came to 13 bases. CDR3 loop: CATSDDGRKEAFF. DNA of the CDR3: TGTGCCACCAGTGACGACGGACGCAAAGAAGCTTTCTTT.

This clonotype was seen ten or more times. The chain couples TRBV12-3 or TRBV12-4 to TRBJ2-2, with 8 nucleotides matching TRBD2. This CDR3 has 16 amino acids. The V and J ends lost 4 bases and 5 bases, in that order; junction bases with no gene match: 9. In DNA, the CDR3 is TGTGCCAGCAGTTCAAGTTCGGCTAGCGGGACCGGGGAGCTGTTTTTT. Its translation: CASSSSSASGTGELFF.

This clonotype appeared a few times. V gene TRBV12-3 or TRBV12-4 combines with J gene TRBJ1-5, with D unresolved. The CDR3 covers 11 residues. V gave up 7 bases and J gave up 9 bases, with 10 bases separating them. The CDR3: CASTRGGPQHF. Written as DNA, the CDR3 is TGTGCCAGCACCCGGGGAGGGCCCCAGCATTTT.

The V gene is TRBV20-1, the J gene TRBJ2-5, with D unclear. The ends were cut back, 5 bases at V and 5 bases at J, with 9 bases in the middle. In germline, CDR1 is DFQATT, CDR2 SNEGSKA (reference sequence). This CDR3 has 11 amino acids. In nucleotides, the CDR3 is TGCAGTGCTGCCTTGGGGGAGACCCAGTACTTC. This codes for CSAALGETQYF.

This clonotype was counted between two and nine times. The CDR3 DNA reads as TGTGCCAGCAGTTCACTAGCGGGAGGGCGAGGAGATACGCAGTATTTT. It translates to CASSSLAGGRGDTQYF. The V gene is TRBV7-7, the J gene TRBJ2-3, with 13 bases aligning to TRBD2. The CDR3 length is 16 residues. With 6 bases clipped from V and 5 bases from J, the junction kept 8 bases outside the gene matches. CDR1 SSHAT and CDR2 FNYEAQ come from the germline V gene (reference sequence).

This clonotype turned up a few times. The chain carries TRBV20-1 and TRBJ2-1; 9 bases are shared with TRBD2. The germline CDR1 and CDR2 sequences are DFQATT and SNEGSKA (reference sequence). The trim removed 6 bases at V and 7 bases at J, leaving 4 bases unmatched. This CDR3 comprises 12 residues. The CDR3 coding sequence is TGCAGTGCGTCTAGCGGGGTTAATGAGCAGTTCTTC. Its protein is CSASSGVNEQFF.

This clonotype was found many times. The chain carries TRBV12-3 or TRBV12-4 and TRBJ1-2, with D maybe TRBD1 (6 bases). CDR3 size: 14 residues. V lost 5 bases, J lost 0 bases, and 10 bases lay in between. CDR3 in DNA: TGTGCCAGCAGTCGGACAGACGCTAACTATGGCTACACCTTC. Residues: CASSRTDANYGYTF.

The chain joins TRBV5-1 to TRBJ1-2; no clear D gene. Deletions cut 5 bases from V and 4 bases from J, with 18 bases between. The CDR3 is 15 residues long. From germline, CDR1 is SGHRS and CDR2 YFSETQ. Here the CDR3 DNA reads TGCGCCAGCAGTCCGCAAACTTCAGGTTCCTATGGCTACACCTTC. Its protein product is CASSPQTSGSYGYTF. The whole variable domain, remainder taken from reference TRBV5-1 and TRBJ1-2, is KAGVTQTPRYLIKTRGQQVTLSCSPISGHRSVSWYQQTPGQGLQFLFEYFSETQRNKGNFPGRFSGRQFSNSRSEMNVSTLELGDSALYLCASSPQTSGSYGYTFGSGTRLTVV.

The V and J genes are TRBV4-1 and TRBJ2-7, with TRBD1 matching over 11 bases. Germline V gene data show CDR1 as MGHRA and CDR2 as YSYEKL. V trimming: 2 bases; J trimming: 2 bases; junction bases outside the gene matches: 14. The CDR3 loop spans 19 amino acids. DNA for the CDR3: TGCGCCAGCAGCCAAAGGCCTCCGGGACAGGGGGTGACCGCCTACGAGCAGTACTTC. It is translated as CASSQRPPGQGVTAYEQYF.